Shown below are 17 T cell receptor beta chains from a single sample sequenced in a study of blood T cell repertoires in COVID-19. Assay used: immunoSEQ multiplex PCR; TCRdb lists only in-frame clones, some missing. Of about 58,000 clones in the sample, roughly four fifths were seen once. Material for sequencing was peripheral blood. These TCRs come from a man in his sixties with COVID-19, enrolled during active disease.

The CDR3 region is CASSSRGRTDTQYF. CDR3 DNA sequence: TGTGCCAGCAGCTCGCGGGGGAGGACAGATACGCAGTATTTT. The chain employs TRBV7-3 and TRBJ2-3; 7 bases line up with TRBD2. V trimming: 4 bases; J trimming: 3 bases; junction bases outside the gene matches: 4. The germline V gene has CDR1 SGHTA and CDR2 FQGTGA. The CDR3 consists of 14 residues.

The chain joins TRBV5-1 to TRBJ2-1; 11 bases are shared with TRBD2. Trimming removed 7 bases from V and 5 bases from J; junction bases left unmatched: 5. The CDR3 consists of 14 residues. Per the germline V gene, CDR1 is SGHRS and CDR2 is YFSETQ. The CDR3 is CASHTSGGNNEQFF. CDR3 DNA sequence: TGCGCCAGCCACACTAGCGGGGGAAACAATGAGCAGTTCTTC.

A few counts support this clone. The chain links TRBV18 to TRBJ1-5; TRBD1 matches at 11 bases. After removal of 3 bases from V and 4 bases from J, the junction contained 2 bases not matched to a gene. Germline assignment: CDR1 KGHSH and CDR2 LQKENI. The CDR3 sequence is 15 residues long. The CDR3 protein is CASSPGTGGNQPQHF. DNA of the CDR3: TGTGCCAGCTCACCCGGGACAGGGGGGAATCAGCCCCAGCATTTT. Together with reference TRBV18 and TRBJ1-5, the CDR3 gives the full variable domain: NAGVMQNPRHLVRRRGQEARLRCSPMKGHSHVYWYRQLPEEGLKFMVYLQKENIIDESGMPKERFSAEFPKEGPSILRIQQVVRGDSAAYFCASSPGTGGNQPQHFGDGTRLSIL.

This clone was picked up a small number of times. V is TRBV7-6 and J is TRBJ2-2, with 9 bases lining up with TRBD2. V lost 2 bases and J lost 3; bases outside the gene matches: 4. CDR1 and CDR2 (germline): SGHVS, FNYEAQ. CDR3 size: 16 residues. The CDR3 DNA is TGTGCCAGCAGCTTAACATTAGCGGGAGACACCGGGGAGCTGTTTTTT. The encoded protein is CASSLTLAGDTGELFF.

The rearrangement links TRBV9 to TRBJ2-5; D may be TRBD2 (5 bases). The V end lost 0 bases, the J end lost 2 bases, and 11 bases lay between the germline ends. CDR1 is SGDLS, CDR2 YYNGEE, per germline. The CDR3 has 15 residues. CDR3 in DNA: TGTGCCAGCAGCGTAGCTGGGCGAGGGCAAGAGACCCAGTACTTC. It encodes CASSVAGRGQETQYF.

V and J are TRBV13 and TRBJ1-5; tentative D call: TRBD1 (5 bases). With 4 bases removed from V and 4 bases from J, the gap between germline ends came to 8 bases. This CDR3 has 13 amino acids. The V gene's germline CDR1 is PRHDT and CDR2 FYEKMQ (reference sequence). The CDR3 loop reads CASSSGVNQPQHF. Here the CDR3 DNA reads TGTGCCAGCAGCTCGGGGGTTAATCAGCCCCAGCATTTT.

J is TRBJ1-1 and V is TRBV7-9, with TRBD1 matching over 7 bases. CDR3 length equals 16 residues. The germline V gene encodes CDR1 SEHNR and CDR2 FQNEAQ (reference sequence). J lost 7 bases, V lost 0 bases, and 11 bases had no gene match. This chain's CDR3 is CASSLAAGTANREAFF. CDR3 nucleotides: TGTGCCAGCAGCTTAGCGGCAGGGACAGCGAACCGTGAAGCTTTCTTT.

The J gene is TRBJ2-4, the V gene TRBV18; D is possibly TRBD2 (5 bases). V was clipped by 0 bases and J by 0 bases, with 9 bases between them. Germline CDR1 is KGHSH and CDR2 is LQKENI. CDR3 length: 16 residues. The CDR3 coding sequence is TGTGCCAGCTCACCACCGTCCCGGGAAGCCAAAAACATTCAGTACTTC. It translates to CASSPPSREAKNIQYF. The entire variable domain, with the rest obtained from reference TRBV18 and TRBJ2-4, is as follows: NAGVMQNPRHLVRRRGQEARLRCSPMKGHSHVYWYRQLPEEGLKFMVYLQKENIIDESGMPKERFSAEFPKEGPSILRIQQVVRGDSAAYFCASSPPSREAKNIQYFGAGTRLSVL.

The chain joins TRBV5-1 to TRBJ1-1; D ambiguous. This CDR3 has 13 amino acids. Germline V lookup: CDR1 SGHRS, CDR2 YFSETQ. The V end lost 0 bases, the J end lost 8 bases, and 11 bases lay between the germline ends. Here the CDR3 DNA reads TGCGCCAGCAGCTTGGCCGGAGCCCAAGAAGCTTTCTTT. It specifies CASSLAGAQEAFF.

This clone was observed a single time. The DNA for the CDR3 is TGCGCCAGCAGCCAAGATCAACAGGGGGCGGGAGGCTACACCTTC. This sequence encodes CASSQDQQGAGGYTF. The chain couples TRBV4-1 to TRBJ1-2; 9 bases map to TRBD1. Germline-derived CDR1 and CDR2 are MGHRA and YSYEKL. The CDR3 extends over 15 amino acids. V shed 0 bases and J 8 bases; nucleotides not matched to a gene: 7.

V gene TRBV5-1 combines with J gene TRBJ2-2; D is perhaps TRBD2 (6 bases). Germline values: CDR1 SGHRS, CDR2 YFSETQ. Trimming took off 4 bases at V and 4 bases at J, with 14 bases between the two ends. The CDR3 has 15 amino acids. The CDR3 bases are TGCGCCAGCAGCCAAAGACTAGTTGGCACCGGGGAGCTGTTTTTT. Protein: CASSQRLVGTGELFF.

CDR3 DNA sequence: TGCGCCAGCACCCAAGATACAGGGGGATCAAACGAGCAGTACTTC. Protein product: CASTQDTGGSNEQYF. This sequence joins TRBV5-1 and TRBJ2-7, with 8 bases fitting TRBD1. With V trimmed by 6 bases and J by 5 bases, 13 bases remained unmatched. The CDR3 runs 15 residues. The germline gives CDR1 SGHRS, CDR2 YFSETQ.

This clone turned up a few times. This chain links TRBV24-1 with TRBJ1-5, with D perhaps matching TRBD1 (5 bases). V was shortened by 4 bases and J by 3 bases, with 9 bases between the two germline ends. CDR1 and CDR2 (germline): KGHDR, SFDVKD. The CDR3 contains 14 residues. The CDR3 sequence is CATSEAGNNQPQHF. CDR3 nucleotide sequence: TGTGCCACCAGTGAAGCAGGGAACAATCAGCCCCAGCATTTT.

This sequence joins TRBV5-1 and TRBJ1-6; D is unclear. Trimming took 0 bases from V and 11 from J, leaving 12 bases between them. Germline V gives CDR1 SGHRS, CDR2 YFSETQ. The CDR3 has 14 residues. CDR3 sequence: CASSLGSDGAPLHF. For the CDR3, the DNA is TGCGCCAGCAGCTTGGGATCGGACGGGGCACCCCTCCACTTT.

The chain joins TRBV6-1 to TRBJ2-7; no reliable D call. Trimming left V 3 bases short and J 5 bases short, with 11 bases between. This CDR3 comprises 13 residues. Germline CDR1 MNHNS, CDR2 SASEGT. CDR3 nucleotides: TGTGCCAGCAGTGAGGGCAGGCTGAACGAGCAGTACTTC. Translating gives CASSEGRLNEQYF.

The V and J genes are TRBV6-5 and TRBJ2-4; 13 positions agree with TRBD2. The V gene's germline CDR1 is MNHEY and CDR2 SVGAGI. The CDR3 covers 15 residues. The V gene end was trimmed by 7 bases and the J gene end by 4 bases; junction bases not matched to a gene: 4. CDR3 nucleotides: TGTGCCAGCACAGAACTAGCGGGAGGGAAAAACATTCAGTACTTC. Protein product: CASTELAGGKNIQYF.

This clone appeared once. For the CDR3, the DNA is TGTGCCAGCAGTTTTGGACAGGGGGCGATTCAGCCCCAGCATTTT. This encodes CASSFGQGAIQPQHF. The chain recombines TRBV4-2 with TRBJ1-5; 11 nucleotides agree with TRBD1. Germline trimming cut 6 bases from V and 6 bases from J; bases unmatched to any gene: 7. The CDR3 consists of 15 residues. Germline V gives CDR1 LGHNA, CDR2 YNFKEQ.